Listed below are T cell receptor beta chains from one sample, sequenced in a study of early T cells in non-severe SARS-CoV-2 infection. TCRdb independently ran MiXCR on the 5' RACE reads; one entry per CDR3 protein. The sample has 30,000 to 40,000 distinct CDR3 sequences; less than 8.5% are singletons. The material was whole blood, obtained at baseline. These receptors originate from an adult who was a healthcare worker with PCR-confirmed SARS-CoV-2 infection or an uninfected control (not recorded which). Each CDR3 is given with its conserved first and last residue. A D gene is named only where the DNA matches it firmly. The size of a clone is reported for some rows only, either as once, few or many, or as a class for expanded clones.

v_call	d_call	j_call	clone_size	cdr3_aa	cdr3_nt
TRBV11-2	NA	TRBJ2-3	many	CASSFRWGDPSNPDTQYF	TGTGCCAGCAGCTTCCGTTGGGGAGATCCCTCAAATCCCGATACGCAGTATTTT
TRBV6-2/TRBV6-3	NA	TRBJ2-1	few	CASSPPRGKYNEQFF	TGTGCCAGCAGTCCCCCACGCGGGAAGTACAATGAGCAGTTCTTC
TRBV4-2	TRBD1	TRBJ2-2	NA	CASSQEPARTGSTGELFF	TGTGCCAGCAGCCAAGAACCCGCGAGGACAGGTAGCACCGGGGAGCTGTTTTTT
TRBV7-4	NA	TRBJ2-7	NA	CASSERARVFPYEQYF	TGTGCCAGCAGCGAGAGGGCTCGGGTCTTCCCCTACGAGCAGTACTTC
TRBV20-1	NA	TRBJ1-5	NA	CSALGTLGEPQHF	TGCAGTGCTTTAGGGACGTTGGGGGAGCCCCAGCATTTT
TRBV4-3	TRBD1	TRBJ2-5	NA	CASSQDRTGQETQYF	TGCGCCAGCAGCCAAGATAGGACAGGCCAAGAGACCCAGTACTTC
TRBV27	TRBD2	TRBJ2-3	NA	CASRRGSGRGTDTQYF	TGTGCCAGCAGGCGGGGGTCCGGGAGGGGAACAGATACGCAGTATTTT
TRBV19	TRBD2	TRBJ2-1	medium-sized	CASSVGLAYEQFF	TGTGCCAGTAGTGTGGGACTAGCTTACGAGCAGTTCTTC
TRBV7-9	TRBD1	TRBJ2-1	few	CASSSGRQGWGNEQFF	TGTGCCAGCAGCTCCGGTCGACAGGGATGGGGCAATGAGCAGTTCTTC
TRBV10-3	TRBD2	TRBJ2-3	many	CAIAPGGLAGSDTQYF	TGTGCCATCGCCCCGGGGGGCCTAGCGGGATCAGATACGCAGTATTTT
TRBV5-1	NA	TRBJ2-1	NA	CASSLDGTGVEQFF	TGCGCCAGCAGCTTGGACGGGACCGGGGTTGAGCAGTTCTTC
TRBV7-2	NA	TRBJ2-1	many	CASSLVWRDSQFF	TGTGCCAGCAGCTTAGTTTGGAGGGACTCACAGTTCTTC
TRBV29-1	NA	TRBJ2-5	many	CSVPTGGGAETQYF	TGCAGCGTTCCCACCGGGGGCGGGGCGGAGACCCAGTACTTC
TRBV12-3/TRBV12-4	NA	TRBJ2-5	NA	CASSFSSGNLETQYF	TGTGCCAGCAGTTTCTCCTCTGGGAACTTGGAGACCCAGTACTTC
TRBV19	TRBD1	TRBJ1-5	medium-sized	CASSISGQGRDQPQHF	TGTGCCAGTAGTATCTCAGGACAGGGACGCGATCAGCCCCAGCATTTT
TRBV4-1	TRBD1	TRBJ2-5	many	CASSLADRGYQETQYF	TGCGCCAGCAGCCTAGCGGACAGGGGTTACCAAGAGACCCAGTACTTC
TRBV10-3	NA	TRBJ2-1	many	CAISVDFEPYNEQFF	TGTGCCATCAGTGTTGACTTCGAGCCCTACAATGAGCAGTTCTTC
TRBV5-6	NA	TRBJ2-1	NA	CASSLVSEWEQFF	TGTGCCAGCAGCTTGGTTTCGGAATGGGAGCAGTTCTTC
TRBV29-1	NA	TRBJ2-5	many	CSVGTAFQETQYF	TGCAGCGTTGGAACAGCCTTCCAAGAGACCCAGTACTTC
TRBV4-3	NA	TRBJ1-2	few	CASSQDEGNYGYTF	TGCGCCAGCAGCCAAGATGAGGGGAATTATGGCTACACCTTC
TRBV20-1	NA	TRBJ2-5	medium-sized	CSASGGTPETQYF	TGCAGTGCTAGTGGAGGAACCCCCGAGACCCAGTACTTC
TRBV7-9	NA	TRBJ2-3	NA	CASSLGGTYGDTQYF	TGTGCCAGCAGCTTGGGTGGTACATACGGAGATACGCAGTATTTT
TRBV7-6	NA	TRBJ2-5	few	CASSLAGARGTSGGTQYF	TGTGCCAGCAGCTTAGCGGGGGCACGTGGGACTTCTGGCGGGACCCAGTACTTC
TRBV27	NA	TRBJ1-1	NA	CASSNRAEAFF	TGTGCCAGCAGTAATAGGGCTGAAGCTTTCTTT
TRBV7-2	NA	TRBJ2-1	NA	CASSLIPTDNEQFF	TGTGCCAGCAGCTTAATCCCTACGGACAATGAGCAGTTCTTC
TRBV7-2	NA	TRBJ1-5	many	CASSRDSNQPQHF	TGTGCCAGCAGCCGGGACAGCAATCAGCCCCAGCATTTT
TRBV6-1	TRBD2	TRBJ2-1	few	CASSDGPLAGSSYNEQFF	TGTGCCAGCAGTGATGGCCCACTAGCGGGGAGCTCCTACAATGAGCAGTTCTTC
TRBV28	NA	TRBJ2-7	many	CAITGTESYEQYF	TGTGCCATCACCGGGACGGAGTCCTACGAGCAGTACTTC
TRBV20-1	TRBD2	TRBJ2-3	NA	CSAREVAGTDTQYF	TGCAGTGCTAGGGAAGTAGCGGGGACAGATACGCAGTATTTT
TRBV19	NA	TRBJ2-5	few	CASSPPSSGQETQYF	TGTGCCAGTAGTCCCCCTTCCAGCGGCCAAGAGACCCAGTACTTC
TRBV13	TRBD1	TRBJ2-1	NA	CASSDDRGKSYNEQFF	TGTGCCAGCAGCGACGACAGGGGAAAGTCCTACAATGAGCAGTTCTTC
TRBV6-5	TRBD2	TRBJ2-3	NA	CASSPLRGLAGRTDTQYF	TGTGCCAGCAGCCCACTTCGTGGCCTAGCGGGTAGAACAGATACGCAGTATTTT
TRBV28	TRBD2	TRBJ2-1	many	CATRGQATSGSGEQFF	TGTGCCACCAGAGGACAGGCCACTAGCGGGAGCGGTGAGCAGTTCTTC
TRBV27	NA	TRBJ2-7	NA	CASSRDIYSYEQYF	TGTGCCAGCAGTAGGGACATATACTCCTACGAGCAGTACTTC
TRBV10-3	NA	TRBJ2-5	many	CAIRRSGETQYF	TGTGCCATCAGGAGGTCCGGGGAGACCCAGTACTTC
TRBV20-1	TRBD1	TRBJ1-5	many	CSAAGTVDQPQHF	TGCAGTGCCGCCGGGACAGTCGATCAGCCCCAGCATTTT
TRBV20-1	NA	TRBJ1-1	few	CSARVPGRGTEAFF	TGCAGTGCTAGAGTACCGGGACGGGGCACTGAAGCTTTCTTT
TRBV20-1	NA	TRBJ1-1	many	CSATGNTEAFF	TGCAGTGCTACAGGGAACACTGAAGCTTTCTTT
TRBV9	NA	TRBJ2-1	NA	CASSVELANNEQFF	TGTGCCAGCAGCGTAGAACTAGCAAACAATGAGCAGTTCTTC
TRBV7-2	NA	TRBJ1-4	few	CASSRSPSEKLFF	TGTGCCAGCAGCCGAAGTCCCTCAGAAAAACTGTTTTTT
TRBV5-1	NA	TRBJ1-1	NA	CASSSRTDNTEAFF	TGCGCCAGCAGCTCCCGGACAGATAACACTGAAGCTTTCTTT
TRBV3-1	NA	TRBJ2-5	many	CASSQAPGTGETQYF	TGTGCCAGCAGCCAAGCCCCGGGAACGGGCGAGACCCAGTACTTC
TRBV5-1	TRBD1	TRBJ1-3	many	CASSLMAGGSSGNTIYF	TGCGCCAGCAGCTTGATGGCAGGGGGTAGTTCTGGAAACACCATATATTTT
TRBV4-2	NA	TRBJ1-2	few	CASSPNQGGRYGYTF	TGTGCCAGCAGCCCGAACCAGGGAGGGAGGTATGGCTACACCTTC
TRBV7-9	NA	TRBJ2-1	few	CASSSREYNEQFF	TGTGCCAGCAGCTCACGGGAGTACAATGAGCAGTTCTTC
TRBV5-1	NA	TRBJ2-7	few	CASSLAPGTDFPYEQYF	TGCGCCAGCAGCTTGGCCCCCGGGACGGATTTCCCCTACGAGCAGTACTTC
TRBV6-2/TRBV6-3	TRBD1	TRBJ2-7	NA	CASRPLGTGAYEQYF	TGTGCCAGCAGACCCCTCGGGACAGGGGCCTACGAGCAGTACTTC
TRBV29-1	TRBD1	TRBJ2-1	many	CSVVKGQRYNEQFF	TGCAGCGTTGTGAAGGGACAGAGGTACAATGAGCAGTTCTTC
TRBV19	NA	TRBJ2-7	few	CASSTDPAYEQYF	TGTGCCAGTAGTACCGACCCCGCCTACGAGCAGTACTTC
TRBV20-1	NA	TRBJ2-5	few	CSARDGEVGETQYF	TGCAGTGCTAGAGATGGGGAAGTCGGAGAGACCCAGTACTTC